The present TCR beta chain was sequenced within a study of T cell changes during pregnancy in multiple sclerosis. This clone was observed a handful of times. Germline CDR1 and CDR2: SEHNR and FQNEAQ (reference sequence). The CDR3 has 12 residues. The V and J ends lost 5 bases and 6 bases respectively, with 10 bases between them. The protocol was immunoSEQ multiplex PCR, while the TCRdb copy is restricted to in-frame clones and leaves out a portion. The data contain fewer than 50,000 clones, approximately 94% of them singletons. Sequencing used CD8+ T cells from peripheral blood mononuclear cells, obtained in the first trimester of pregnancy. The V call is TRBV7-9, the J call TRBJ1-1, with D hard to call. This TCR was recovered from a female donor with multiple sclerosis, enrolled in a pregnancy study. CDR3 loop: CASSLRGAEAFF. Written as DNA, the CDR3 is TGTGCCAGCAGCCTCCGGGGAGCTGAAGCTTTCTTT.